This T cell receptor beta chain was sequenced for a study of response to subunit inactivated influenza vaccine. Using its own MiXCR run on the RT-PCR reads, TCRdb lists one record per CDR3 protein. The sample carries about 480,000 distinct CDR3 sequences, about a tenth recorded once. Study-level results: Each seasonal flu vaccination may recruit only limited new T cells, authors suggested.

This clonotype was detected ten times or more. Its antigen is not identified. The CDR3 extends over 14 amino acids. V lost 0 bases and J lost 1, with 6 bases in between. Germline-derived CDR1 and CDR2 are LGHNA and YSLEER. This receptor was obtained from a man aged 50 to 60 who received an inactivated influenza vaccine. The chain joins TRBV4-3 to TRBJ1-1; D is unresolved. Material: PBMCs from blood, obtained more than 35 days after vaccination. The CDR3 region is CASSQDSGNTEAFF. CDR3 nucleotide sequence: TGCGCCAGCAGCCAAGATTCGGGGAACACTGAAGCTTTCTTT.